The clone carrying this T cell receptor beta chain was observed a few times. No antigen is known for it. These data are taken from a study of T-cell reconstitution after alpha-beta-depleted transplantation in children. Study findings and constraints: Surviving recipient cells, namely T cells and thymic progenitors, were the source of high day-60 TCRbeta diversity in some patients. T-cell counts and diversity at one year post-transplant came mainly from newly produced T cells.

The CDR3 extends over 17 amino acids. V was clipped by 7 bases and J by 11 bases; unmatched bases: 22. Germline-derived CDR1 and CDR2 are SGHRS and YFSETQ. For TCRbeta, the library was prepared with unique molecular identifiers. TCRdb reanalysed the PCR reads using MiXCR and keeps one entry per CDR3 protein. The sample holds some 830,000 distinct CDR3 sequences, less than 20% seen once. J is TRBJ2-1 and V is TRBV5-1; 9 positions agree with TRBD2. The material was PBMCs, mostly from graft donor cells, obtained 360 days after TCRalphabeta/CD19-depleted stem cell transplant. The receptor was derived from a male patient younger than 18 who had a stem cell transplant for acute lymphoblastic leukemia, so the T cells may come from the graft donor. CDR3 loop: CASGEGVRRTSVGQQFF. DNA for the CDR3: TGCGCCAGCGGCGAGGGTGTGAGGCGGACTAGCGTAGGTCAGCAGTTCTTC.